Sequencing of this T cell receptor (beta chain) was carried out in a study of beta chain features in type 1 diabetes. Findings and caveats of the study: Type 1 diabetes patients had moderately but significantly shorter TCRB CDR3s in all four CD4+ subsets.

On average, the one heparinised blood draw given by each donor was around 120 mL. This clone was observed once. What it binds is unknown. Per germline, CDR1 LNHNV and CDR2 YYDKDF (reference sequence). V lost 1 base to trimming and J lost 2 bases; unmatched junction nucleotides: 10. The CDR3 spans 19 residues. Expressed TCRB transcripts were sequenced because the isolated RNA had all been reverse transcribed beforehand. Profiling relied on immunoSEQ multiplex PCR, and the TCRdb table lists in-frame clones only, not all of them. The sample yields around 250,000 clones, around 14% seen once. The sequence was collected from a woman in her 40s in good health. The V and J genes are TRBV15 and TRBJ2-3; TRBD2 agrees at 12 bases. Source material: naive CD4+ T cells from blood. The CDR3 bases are TGTGCCACCAGCAGAGGCCGCGGGACTAGCGGGCGCCTCACAGATACGCAGTATTTT. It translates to CATSRGRGTSGRLTDTQYF. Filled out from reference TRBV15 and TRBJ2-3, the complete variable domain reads DAMVIQNPRYQVTQFGKPVTLSCSQTLNHNVMYWYQQKSSQAPKLLFHYYDKDFNNEADTPDNFQSRRPNTSFCFLDIRSPGLGDTAMYLCATSRGRGTSGRLTDTQYFGPGTRLTVL.